This T cell receptor beta chain was obtained from a study of blood T cells in healthy people across ages. Study-wide findings and caveats: Greater diversity and more naive CD4+ cells were seen in long-lived donors than in aged donors.

Healthy Caucasian individuals from Russia aged about 6 to 90 served as donors. CDR3 length: 13 amino acids. V was pared by 6 bases and J by 5 bases, with 5 bases of the junction left unmatched. Germline V gene lookup returns CDR1 SGDLS and CDR2 YYNGEE. Then a second PCR, running roughly 7 to 11 cycles, was carried out with a sample-barcoded 5' primer and a J-beta primer mix. Each CDR3 protein is one row after TCRdb ran MiXCR on the 5' RACE reads. The data contain 600,000 or so distinct CDR3 sequences, about 30% of them singletons. This clonotype was counted many times. As yet, its antigen is unknown. The TCR was taken from a woman aged 80 or over in good health. The chain combines TRBV9 with TRBJ2-1; 7 bases agree with TRBD1. Sequenced: blood. CDR3 nucleotide sequence: TGTGCCAGCAAGGGGGCCTTTAACAATGAGCAGTTCTTC. As protein: CASKGAFNNEQFF.